The clone carrying this T cell receptor (beta chain) was recorded only once. Germline CDR1 SGHTA, CDR2 FQGNSA. This CDR3 spans 15 amino acids. Germline trimming cut 8 bases from V and 2 bases from J; bases unmatched to any gene: 6. The sample is drawn from a study of blood T cell repertoires in COVID-19. Across the study: PBMCs, B-cell-depleted T cells, or T cells provided the cDNA or gDNA that made up the material.

Sequencing was performed with immunoSEQ multiplex PCR; in TCRdb, only in-frame clones are kept and a portion is missing. Of approximately 90,000 clones listed, approximately 86% are singletons. The clonotype was recovered from a man aged 55-75 years with acute or convalescent COVID-19. Sequencing was done on a sample of peripheral blood. V and J are TRBV7-2 and TRBJ2-1; 10 nucleotides agree with TRBD1. CDR3 coding DNA: TGTGCCAGCTTGAGCGGGACAGGGGCCTACAATGAGCAGTTCTTC. It translates to CASLSGTGAYNEQFF.